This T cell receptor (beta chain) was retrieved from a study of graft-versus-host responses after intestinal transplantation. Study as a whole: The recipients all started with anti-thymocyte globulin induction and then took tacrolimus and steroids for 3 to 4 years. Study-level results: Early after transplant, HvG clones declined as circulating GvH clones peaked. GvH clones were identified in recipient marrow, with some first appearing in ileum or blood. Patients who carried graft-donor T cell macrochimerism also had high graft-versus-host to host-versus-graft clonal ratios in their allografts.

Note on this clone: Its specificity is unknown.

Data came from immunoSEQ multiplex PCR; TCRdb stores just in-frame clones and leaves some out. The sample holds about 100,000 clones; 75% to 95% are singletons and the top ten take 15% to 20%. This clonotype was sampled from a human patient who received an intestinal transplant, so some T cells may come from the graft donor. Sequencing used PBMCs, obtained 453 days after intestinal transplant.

DNA of the CDR3: TGCGCCAGCAGCCAAGAGGGACACCCACAGGGTGAAAAACTGTTTTTT. Encoded protein: CASSQEGHPQGEKLFF. The chain couples TRBV4-1 to TRBJ1-4; the D gene is possibly TRBD1 (6 bases). There are 16 residues in the CDR3. Between the trimmed V and J ends, which lost 0 bases and 7 bases, there was a span of 15 bases. Germline V CDR1 and CDR2: MGHRA, YSYEKL.